Listed here is a single TCR beta chain. Its specificity is not known. This CDR3 is 14 amino acids long. V shed 5 bases and J shed 10 bases, with 18 bases lying between them. Per the germline V gene, CDR1 is SGHTA and CDR2 is FQGNSA. A TCRbeta library incorporating unique molecular identifiers was prepared. Via MiXCR, TCRdb re-called the PCR reads, giving one row per CDR3 protein. Seen here are 800,000 to 1,000,000 distinct CDR3 sequences, about 29% observed once, and the top ten hold over 25%. These data are taken from a study of T-cell reconstitution after alpha-beta-depleted transplantation in children. Findings and caveats of the study: Fresh T-cell production supplied most of the T-cell counts and diversity seen one year after transplant. Expanded graft clones numbering several hundred reportedly gave rise to alpha-beta T cells about two months after transplant.

The chain joins TRBV7-2 to TRBJ2-1; D possibly corresponds to TRBD1 (6 bases). The source is a boy in the first two years of life who had a stem cell transplant for SCID, so the T cells may come from the graft donor. The sequencing here drew on PBMCs, mostly from graft donor cells, taken 360 days after TCRalphabeta/CD19-depleted stem cell transplant. The CDR3 nucleotides are TGTGCCAGCAGCCGCGGGCTACAGGGCGGAGAGCAGTTCTTC. Its protein is CASSRGLQGGEQFF. The entire variable domain, with the rest obtained from reference TRBV7-2 and TRBJ2-1, is as follows: GAGVSQSPSNKVTEKGKDVELRCDPISGHTALYWYRQSLGQGLEFLIYFQGNSAPDKSGLPSDRFSAERTGGSVSTLTIQRTQQEDSAVYLCASSRGLQGGEQFFGPGTRLTVL.